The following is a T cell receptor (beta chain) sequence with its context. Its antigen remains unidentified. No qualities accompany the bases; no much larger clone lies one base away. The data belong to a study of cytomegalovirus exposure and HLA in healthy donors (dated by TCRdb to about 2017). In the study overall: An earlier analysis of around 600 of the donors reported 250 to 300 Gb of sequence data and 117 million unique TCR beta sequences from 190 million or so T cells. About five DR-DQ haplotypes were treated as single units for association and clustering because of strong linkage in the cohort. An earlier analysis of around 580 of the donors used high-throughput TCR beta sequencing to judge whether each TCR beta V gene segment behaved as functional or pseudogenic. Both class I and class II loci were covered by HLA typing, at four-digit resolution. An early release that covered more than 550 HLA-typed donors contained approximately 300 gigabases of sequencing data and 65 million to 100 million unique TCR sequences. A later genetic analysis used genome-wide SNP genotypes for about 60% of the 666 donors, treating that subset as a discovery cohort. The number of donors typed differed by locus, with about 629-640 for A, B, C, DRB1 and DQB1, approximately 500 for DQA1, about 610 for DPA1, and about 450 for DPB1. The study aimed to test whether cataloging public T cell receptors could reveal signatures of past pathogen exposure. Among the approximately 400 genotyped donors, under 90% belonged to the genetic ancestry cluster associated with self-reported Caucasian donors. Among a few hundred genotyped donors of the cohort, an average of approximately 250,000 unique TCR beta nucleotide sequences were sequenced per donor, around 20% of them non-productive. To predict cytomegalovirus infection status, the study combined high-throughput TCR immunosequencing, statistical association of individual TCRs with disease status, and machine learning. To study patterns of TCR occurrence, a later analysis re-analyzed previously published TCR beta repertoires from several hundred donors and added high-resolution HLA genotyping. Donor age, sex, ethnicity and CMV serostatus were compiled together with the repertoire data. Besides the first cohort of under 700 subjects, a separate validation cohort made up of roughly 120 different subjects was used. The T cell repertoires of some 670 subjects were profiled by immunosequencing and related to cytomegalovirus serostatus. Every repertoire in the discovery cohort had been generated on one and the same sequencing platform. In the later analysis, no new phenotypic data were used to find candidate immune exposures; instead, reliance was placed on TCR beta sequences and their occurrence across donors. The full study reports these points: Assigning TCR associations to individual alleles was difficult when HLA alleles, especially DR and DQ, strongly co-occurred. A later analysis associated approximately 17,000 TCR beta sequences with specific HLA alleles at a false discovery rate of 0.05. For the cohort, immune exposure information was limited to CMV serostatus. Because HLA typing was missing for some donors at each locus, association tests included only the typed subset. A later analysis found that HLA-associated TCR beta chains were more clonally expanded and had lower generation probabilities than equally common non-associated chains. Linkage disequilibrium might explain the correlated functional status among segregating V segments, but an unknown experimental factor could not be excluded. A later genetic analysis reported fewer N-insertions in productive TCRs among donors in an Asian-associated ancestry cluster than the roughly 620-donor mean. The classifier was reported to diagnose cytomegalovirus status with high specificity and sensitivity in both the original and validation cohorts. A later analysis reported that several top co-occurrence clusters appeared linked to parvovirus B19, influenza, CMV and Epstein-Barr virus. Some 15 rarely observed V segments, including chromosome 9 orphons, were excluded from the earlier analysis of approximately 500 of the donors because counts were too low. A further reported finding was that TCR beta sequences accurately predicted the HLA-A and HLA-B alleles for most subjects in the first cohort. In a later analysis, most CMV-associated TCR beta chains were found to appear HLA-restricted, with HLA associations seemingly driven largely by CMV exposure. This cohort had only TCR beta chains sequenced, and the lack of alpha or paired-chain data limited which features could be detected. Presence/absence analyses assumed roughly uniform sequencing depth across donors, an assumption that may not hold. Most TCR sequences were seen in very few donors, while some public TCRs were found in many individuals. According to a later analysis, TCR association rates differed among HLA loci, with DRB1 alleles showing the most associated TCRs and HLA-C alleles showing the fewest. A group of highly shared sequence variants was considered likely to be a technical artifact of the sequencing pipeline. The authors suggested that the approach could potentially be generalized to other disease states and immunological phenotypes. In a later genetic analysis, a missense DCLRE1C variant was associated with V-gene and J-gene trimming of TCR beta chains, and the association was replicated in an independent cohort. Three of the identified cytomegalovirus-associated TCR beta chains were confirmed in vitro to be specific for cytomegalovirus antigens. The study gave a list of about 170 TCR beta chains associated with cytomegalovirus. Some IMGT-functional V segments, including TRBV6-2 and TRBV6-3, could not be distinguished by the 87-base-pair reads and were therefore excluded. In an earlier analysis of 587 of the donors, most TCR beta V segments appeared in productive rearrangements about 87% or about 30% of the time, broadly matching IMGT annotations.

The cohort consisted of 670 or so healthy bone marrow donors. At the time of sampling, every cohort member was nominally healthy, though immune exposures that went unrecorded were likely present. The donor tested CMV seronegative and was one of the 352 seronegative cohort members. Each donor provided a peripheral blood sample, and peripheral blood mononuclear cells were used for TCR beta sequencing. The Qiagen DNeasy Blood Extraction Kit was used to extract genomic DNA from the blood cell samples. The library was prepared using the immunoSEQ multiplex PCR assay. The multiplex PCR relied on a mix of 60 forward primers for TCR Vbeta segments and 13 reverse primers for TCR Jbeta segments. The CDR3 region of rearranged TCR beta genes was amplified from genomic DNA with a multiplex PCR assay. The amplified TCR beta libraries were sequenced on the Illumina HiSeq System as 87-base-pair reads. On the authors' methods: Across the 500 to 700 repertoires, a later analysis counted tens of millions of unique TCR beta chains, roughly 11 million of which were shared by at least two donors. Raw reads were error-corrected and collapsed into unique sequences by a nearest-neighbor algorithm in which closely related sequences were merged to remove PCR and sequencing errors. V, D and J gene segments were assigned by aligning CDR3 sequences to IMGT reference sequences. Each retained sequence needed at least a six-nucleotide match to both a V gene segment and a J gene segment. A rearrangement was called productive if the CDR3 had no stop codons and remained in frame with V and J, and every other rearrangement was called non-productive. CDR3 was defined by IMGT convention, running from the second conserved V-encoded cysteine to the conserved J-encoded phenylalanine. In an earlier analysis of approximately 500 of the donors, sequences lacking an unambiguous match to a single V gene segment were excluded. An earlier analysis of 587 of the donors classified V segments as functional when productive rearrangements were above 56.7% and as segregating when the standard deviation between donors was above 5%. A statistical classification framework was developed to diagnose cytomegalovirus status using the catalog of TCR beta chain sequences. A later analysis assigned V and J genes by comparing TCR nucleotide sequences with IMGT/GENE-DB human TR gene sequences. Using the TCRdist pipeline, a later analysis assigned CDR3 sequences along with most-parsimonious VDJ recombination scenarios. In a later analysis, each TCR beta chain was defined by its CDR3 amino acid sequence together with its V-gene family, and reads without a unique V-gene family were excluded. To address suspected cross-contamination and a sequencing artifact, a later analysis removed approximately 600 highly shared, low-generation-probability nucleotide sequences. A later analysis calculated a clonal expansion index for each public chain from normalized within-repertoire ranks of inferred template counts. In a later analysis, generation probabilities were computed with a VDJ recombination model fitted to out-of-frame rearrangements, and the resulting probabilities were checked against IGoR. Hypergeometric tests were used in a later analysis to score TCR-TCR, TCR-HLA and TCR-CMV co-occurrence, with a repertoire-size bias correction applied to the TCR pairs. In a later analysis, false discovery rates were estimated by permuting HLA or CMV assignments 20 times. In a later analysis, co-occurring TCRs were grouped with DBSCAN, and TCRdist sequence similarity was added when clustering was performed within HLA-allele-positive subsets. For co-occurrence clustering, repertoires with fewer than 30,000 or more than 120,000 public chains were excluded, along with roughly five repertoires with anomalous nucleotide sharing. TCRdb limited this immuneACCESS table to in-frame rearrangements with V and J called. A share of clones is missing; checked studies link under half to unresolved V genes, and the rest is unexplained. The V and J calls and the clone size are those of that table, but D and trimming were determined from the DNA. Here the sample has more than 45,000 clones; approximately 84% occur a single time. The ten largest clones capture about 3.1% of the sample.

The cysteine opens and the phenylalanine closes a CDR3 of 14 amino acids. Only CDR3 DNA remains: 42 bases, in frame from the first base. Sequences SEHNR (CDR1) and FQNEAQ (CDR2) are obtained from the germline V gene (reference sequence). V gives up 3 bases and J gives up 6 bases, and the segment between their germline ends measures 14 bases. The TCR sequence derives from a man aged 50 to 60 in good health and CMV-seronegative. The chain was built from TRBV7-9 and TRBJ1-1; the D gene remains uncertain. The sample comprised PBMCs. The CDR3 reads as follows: CASSLQRMIAEAFF. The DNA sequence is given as TGTGCCAGCAGCTTGCAGAGGATGATCGCTGAAGCTTTCTTT.